The 20 T cell receptor beta chains given below trace back to one sample, sequenced in a study of tumor-infiltrating lymphocytes in primary liver carcinoma. A primer in the constant region served to generate TCR beta cDNA from approximately 450 ng of total RNA. Library construction for TCR beta comprised three nested multiplex PCR rounds performed with slightly modified ARM-PCR. The opening two PCR rounds, ten to eleven cycles each, paired TRBV1-TRBV30 forward primers with a C-beta reverse primer. TCRdb ran MiXCR on the multiplex PCR reads and lists one entry per CDR3 protein. The sample records a few hundred thousand distinct CDR3 sequences, more than 55% being singletons. RNA isolated from unsorted whole blood supplied the blood RNA, with germline DNA also extracted. Sequences were obtained from peripheral blood. The source of these receptors is a woman in her twenties or thirties with primary liver carcinoma and hepatitis B virus infection.

As regards this clonotype: Because the CDR3 is missing its conserved closing phenylalanine or tryptophan, this is likely a read error. The chain recombines TRBV11-2 with TRBJ2-1, with 8 bases fitting TRBD2. Germline V CDR1 and CDR2: SGHAT, FQNNGV. The CDR3 loop spans 15 amino acids. Losses at the gene ends were 5 bases for V and 8 bases for J; bases not matched to a gene: 11. CDR3: CASSPSSGSLDEQFL. The CDR3 DNA reads as TGTGCCAGCAGCCCTTCGAGCGGGAGCCTTGATGAGCAGTTCCTC.

Points on this clonotype: The junction and the germline gene differ at one end; a read error may be behind it. The V gene is TRBV11-2, the J gene TRBJ2-1; D may correspond to TRBD1 or TRBD2 (6 bases each). The germline CDR1 and CDR2 sequences are SGHAT and FQNNGV. The CDR3 has 15 amino acids. The CDR3: CASSLGGSGYNEQLF. The CDR3 bases are TGTGCTAGCAGCTTAGGGGGGAGTGGCTACAATGAGCAGCTCTTC.

A remark on this clonotype: The missing conserved phenylalanine or tryptophan at the end of this CDR3 makes a read error likely. This chain uses TRBV12-3 or TRBV12-4 with TRBJ2-5, with D perhaps being TRBD1 or TRBD2 (5 bases each). Trimming removed 1 base from V and 7 bases from J, with 16 bases in between. This CDR3 is 15 amino acids long. Here the CDR3 reads CASSLVGGFVGTQYI. The DNA of the CDR3 is TGTGCCAGCAGTTTAGTTGGGGGTTTCGTGGGGACCCAGTACATC.

Notes on this clonotype: One junction end disagrees with the germline gene, perhaps due to a read error. The V gene is TRBV12-3 or TRBV12-4, the J gene TRBJ2-2; D is unresolved. This CDR3 has 16 residues. The CDR3 sequence: CASSLFTGSNTRELFF. CDR3 bases: TGTGCCAGCAGTTTATTCACCGGGTCGAACACCAGGGAGCTGTTTTTT.

This clonotype occurred once. One end of the junction varies from germline; a read error may be responsible. The rearrangement uses TRBV5-8 and TRBJ2-3; 11 bases map to TRBD2. The V gene's germline CDR1 is SGHTS and CDR2 YDEGEE. The CDR3 contains 18 residues. This CDR3 reads CTSSLPPGLAALTDTQYF. The DNA for the CDR3 is TGTACCAGCAGCTTGCCGCCGGGACTAGCGGCCCTCACAGATACGCAGTATTTT.

The chain links TRBV24-1 to TRBJ2-3; TRBD1 is a possible D gene (6 bases). The CDR3 is 15 residues long. V was pared by 4 bases and J by 4 bases, with 14 bases between. Germline V gene lookup returns CDR1 KGHDR and CDR2 SFDVKD. CDR3 region: CATSDLSRGPDTQYF. The DNA of the CDR3 is TGTGCCACCAGTGACCTTTCCAGGGGTCCAGATACGCAGTATTTT.

This clonotype showed up just once. This rearrangement joins TRBV4-3 to TRBJ2-1; D not certain. In germline, CDR1 is LGHNA, CDR2 YSLEER. CDR3 length: 19 amino acids. V shed 1 base and J shed 2 bases, with 21 bases lying between them. The CDR3: CASSQVWNTLGGAYNEQFF. The CDR3 DNA follows: TGCGCCAGCAGCCAAGTCTGGAACACATTGGGCGGAGCCTACAATGAGCAGTTCTTC.

Details on this clonotype: The junction departs from the called germline gene at one end, perhaps through a read error. The rearrangement joins TRBV11-2 to TRBJ2-5; 11 nucleotides agree with TRBD1. The CDR3 is made up of 16 amino acids. The germline V gene encodes CDR1 SGHAT and CDR2 FQNNGV. The CDR3 DNA sequence: TGTGCCAGCGGCACAAGGACAGGGGGCGCGAAAGAGACCCATTACTTC. As protein: CASGTRTGGAKETHYF.

The V and J genes are TRBV7-9 and TRBJ2-6; D uncertain. Germline lookup yields CDR1 SEHNR and CDR2 FQNEAQ (reference sequence). With 5 bases removed from V and 0 bases from J, the gap between germline ends came to 8 bases. This CDR3 is 15 amino acids long. The CDR3 sequence: CASSPFPSGANVLTF. CDR3 nucleotides: TGTGCCAGCAGCCCATTCCCCTCTGGGGCCAACGTCCTGACTTTC.

Comments on this clonotype: One end of the junction is discordant with germline, which a read error may explain. The CDR3 DNA reads as TGCAGCGTTGAAGTGGAGTGGTCTGTGGATACACAGTATTTT. Encoded protein: CSVEVEWSVDTQYF. The rearrangement uses TRBV29-1 and TRBJ2-3; D gene ambiguous. CDR1 and CDR2 (germline): SQVTM, ANQGSEA. The CDR3 loop spans 14 amino acids.

Comment on this clonotype: Relative to the germline gene, one junction end is altered; a read error may explain this. The chain is built from TRBV11-2 and TRBJ2-1; D remains ambiguous. Germline-derived CDR1 and CDR2 are SGHAT and FQNNGV. The CDR3 extends over 14 amino acids. CDR3 loop: CVSSPSDLNNEQFF. CDR3 coding DNA: TGTGTCAGCAGCCCATCCGACTTGAATAATGAGCAGTTCTTC. Based on the CDR3 plus reference TRBV11-2 and TRBJ2-1, the full variable domain is EAGVAQSPRYKIIEKRQSVAFWCNPISGHATLYWYQQILGQGPKLLIQFQNNGVVDDSQLPKDRFSAERLKGVDSTLKIQPAKLEDSAVYLCVSSPSDLNNEQFFGPGTRLTVL.

This clonotype has only a few counts. This chain links TRBV28 with TRBJ2-5, with D possibly being TRBD1 (6 bases). This CDR3 has 17 amino acids. The V gene's germline CDR1 is MDHEN and CDR2 SYDVKM. Trimming left V 7 bases short and J 1 base short, with 22 bases between. For the CDR3, the DNA is TGTGCCAGCACCTCCCTGGGGGCAGGAGCCTTCCAAGAGACCCAGTACTTC. Protein sequence: CASTSLGAGAFQETQYF.

This clonotype turned up a few times. This chain connects TRBV21-1 to TRBJ1-5. TRBV21-1 corresponds to a pseudogene. The CDR3 spans 10 residues. The CDR3 sequence is CASIGQPQHF. The DNA for the CDR3 is TGTGCCAGCATTGGACAGCCCCAGCATTTT.

Turning to this clonotype: An end of the junction differs from the germline gene, which may be a read error. The rearrangement links TRBV12-3 or TRBV12-4 to TRBJ2-2; 7 nucleotides agree with TRBD1. The CDR3 contains 13 residues. CDR3 protein: CASRVTGSGVLFF. The CDR3, as DNA: TGTGCCAGCAGAGTGACAGGGTCCGGGGTGCTGTTTTTT.

In the case of this clonotype: Germline and junction disagree at one end, which may indicate a read error. This chain uses TRBV11-2 with TRBJ2-7; 7 positions agree with TRBD2. CDR3 length equals 13 residues. Germline V CDR1 and CDR2: SGHAT, FQNNGV. CDR3 bases: TGTACCAGCAGCTTAAGTGAACTAGCGTCGCAGTACTTC. Protein: CTSSLSELASQYF.

In its sample, this clonotype was seen a few times. The V call is TRBV4-1, the J call TRBJ1-4; D is ambiguous. This CDR3 comprises 15 residues. Germline lookup yields CDR1 MGHRA and CDR2 YSYEKL. The ends were cut back, 1 base at V and 8 bases at J, with 14 bases in the middle. Written as DNA, the CDR3 is TGCGCCAGCAGCCAAGTGGGTTTAGGAGTGGAAAAACTGTTTTTT. Its translation: CASSQVGLGVEKLFF.

The V and J genes are TRBV28 and TRBJ2-2; D is perhaps TRBD1 (6 bases). Germline V gene lookup returns CDR1 MDHEN and CDR2 SYDVKM. The CDR3 sequence is 15 residues long. V was pared by 6 bases and J by 2 bases, with 13 bases between. The CDR3, as DNA: TGTGCCAGCAGCCCGTGGGGGCTTAACACCGGGGAGCTGTTTTTT. Protein product: CASSPWGLNTGELFF. Based on the CDR3 plus reference TRBV28 and TRBJ2-2, the full variable domain is DVKVTQSSRYLVKRTGEKVFLECVQDMDHENMFWYRQDPGLGLRLIYFSYDVKMKEKGDIPEGYSVSREKKERFSLILESASTNQTSMYLCASSPWGLNTGELFFGEGSRLTVL.

As concerns this clonotype: This may be a read error: a much more frequent sequence differs by one nucleotide. The V and J genes are TRBV6-6 and TRBJ2-3, with 9 nucleotides matching TRBD1. CDR3 length: 14 residues. Trimming removed 6 bases from V and 4 bases from J; junction bases left unmatched: 5. Germline V CDR1 and CDR2: MNHNY, SVGAGI (reference sequence). This CDR3 reads CASRRTGEADTQYF. In DNA form, the CDR3 reads TGTGCCAGCAGGCGGACAGGGGAAGCAGATACGCAGTATTTT.

This clonotype showed up just a few times. The chain couples TRBV6-1 to TRBJ2-7; D may be TRBD1 or TRBD2 (5 bases each). Germline lookup yields CDR1 MNHNS and CDR2 SASEGT. V was trimmed by 8 bases and J by 7 bases, leaving 18 bases between them. The CDR3 covers 13 residues. In DNA, the CDR3 is TGTGCCAGCCAGCCCACCACATGGGGGGAGCAGTACTTC. It codes for CASQPTTWGEQYF.

This clonotype showed up just once. This may come from a read error, since a much larger clone is one base off. The V call is TRBV6-2 or TRBV6-3, the J call TRBJ2-2; D gene ambiguous. CDR3 length: 12 residues. Trimming removed 2 bases at V and 7 bases at J, with 5 bases between. CDR1 and CDR2 (germline): MNHEY, SVGEGT. The CDR3 protein is CASSYVVGELFF. CDR3 DNA sequence: TGTGCCAGCAGTTACGTAGTCGGGGAGCTGTTTTTT.